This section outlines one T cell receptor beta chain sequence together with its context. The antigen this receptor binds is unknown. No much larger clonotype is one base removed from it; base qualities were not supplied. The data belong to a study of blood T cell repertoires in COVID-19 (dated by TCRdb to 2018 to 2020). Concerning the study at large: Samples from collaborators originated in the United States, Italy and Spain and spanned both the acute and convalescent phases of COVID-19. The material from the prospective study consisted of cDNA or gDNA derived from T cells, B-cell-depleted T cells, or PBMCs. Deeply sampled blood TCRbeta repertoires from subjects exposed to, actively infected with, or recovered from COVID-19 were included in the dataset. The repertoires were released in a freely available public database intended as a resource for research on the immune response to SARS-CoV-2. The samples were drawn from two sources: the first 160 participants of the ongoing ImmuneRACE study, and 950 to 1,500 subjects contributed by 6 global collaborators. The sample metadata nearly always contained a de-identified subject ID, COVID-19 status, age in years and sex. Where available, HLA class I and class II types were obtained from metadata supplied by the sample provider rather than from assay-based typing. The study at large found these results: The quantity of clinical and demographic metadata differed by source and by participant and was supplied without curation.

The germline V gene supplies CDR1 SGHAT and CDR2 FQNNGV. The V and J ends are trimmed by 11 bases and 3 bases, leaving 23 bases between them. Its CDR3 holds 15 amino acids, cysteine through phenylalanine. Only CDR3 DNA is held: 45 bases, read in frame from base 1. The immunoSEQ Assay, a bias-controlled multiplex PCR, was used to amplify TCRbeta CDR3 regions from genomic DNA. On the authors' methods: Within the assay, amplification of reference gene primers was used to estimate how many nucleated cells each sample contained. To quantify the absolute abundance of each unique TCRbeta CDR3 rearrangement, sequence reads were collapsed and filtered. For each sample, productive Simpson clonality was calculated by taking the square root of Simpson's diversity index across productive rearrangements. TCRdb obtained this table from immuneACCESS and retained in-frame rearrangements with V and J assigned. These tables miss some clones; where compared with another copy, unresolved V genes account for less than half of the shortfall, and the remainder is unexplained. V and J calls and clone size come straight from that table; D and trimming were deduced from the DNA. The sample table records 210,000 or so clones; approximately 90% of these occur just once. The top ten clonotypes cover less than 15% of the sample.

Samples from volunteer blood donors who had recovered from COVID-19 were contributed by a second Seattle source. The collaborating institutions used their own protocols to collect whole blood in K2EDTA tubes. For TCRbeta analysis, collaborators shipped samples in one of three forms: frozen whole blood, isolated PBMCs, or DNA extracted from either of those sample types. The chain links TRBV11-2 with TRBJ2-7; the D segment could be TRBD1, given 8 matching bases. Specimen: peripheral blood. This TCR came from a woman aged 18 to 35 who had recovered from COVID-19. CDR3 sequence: CASTGGGRPFYEQYF. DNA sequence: TGTGCCTCTACAGGGGGGGGGAGACCTTTCTACGAGCAGTACTTC.